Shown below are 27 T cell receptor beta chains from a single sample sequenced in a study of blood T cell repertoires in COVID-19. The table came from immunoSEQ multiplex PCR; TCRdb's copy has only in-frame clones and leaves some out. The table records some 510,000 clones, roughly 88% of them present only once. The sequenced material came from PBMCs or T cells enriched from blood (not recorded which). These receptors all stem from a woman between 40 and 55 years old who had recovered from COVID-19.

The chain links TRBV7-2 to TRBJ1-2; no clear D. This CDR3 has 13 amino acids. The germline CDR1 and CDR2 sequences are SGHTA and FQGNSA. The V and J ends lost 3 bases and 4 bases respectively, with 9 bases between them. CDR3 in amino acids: CASSFSQSYGYTF. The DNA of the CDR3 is TGTGCCAGCAGCTTTAGTCAAAGCTATGGCTACACCTTC.

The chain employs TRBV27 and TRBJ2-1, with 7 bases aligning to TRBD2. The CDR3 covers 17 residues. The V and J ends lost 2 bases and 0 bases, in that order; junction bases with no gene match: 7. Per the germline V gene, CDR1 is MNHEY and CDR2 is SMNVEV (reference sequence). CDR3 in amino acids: CASSLIAGISSYNEQFF. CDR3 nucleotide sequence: TGTGCCAGCAGTTTAATAGCGGGCATTAGCTCCTACAATGAGCAGTTCTTC.

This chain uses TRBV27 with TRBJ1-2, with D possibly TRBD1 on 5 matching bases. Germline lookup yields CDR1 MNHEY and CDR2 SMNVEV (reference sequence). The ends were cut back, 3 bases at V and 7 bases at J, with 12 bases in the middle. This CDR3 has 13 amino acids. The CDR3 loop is CASSFSKGVGYTF. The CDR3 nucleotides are TGTGCCAGCAGTTTCAGTAAAGGGGTTGGCTACACCTTC.

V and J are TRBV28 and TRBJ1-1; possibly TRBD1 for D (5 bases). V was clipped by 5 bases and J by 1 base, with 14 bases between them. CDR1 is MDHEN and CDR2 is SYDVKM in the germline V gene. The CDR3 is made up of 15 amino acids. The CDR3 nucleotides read TGTGCCAGCAGTCGGGGGGGGAGAGAGAACACTGAAGCTTTCTTT. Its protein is CASSRGGRENTEAFF.

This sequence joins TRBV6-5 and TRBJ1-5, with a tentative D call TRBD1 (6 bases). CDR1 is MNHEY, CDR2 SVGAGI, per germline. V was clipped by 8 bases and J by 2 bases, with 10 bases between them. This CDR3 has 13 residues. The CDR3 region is CASGRQGNQPQHF. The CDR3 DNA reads TGTGCCAGCGGAAGACAGGGCAATCAGCCCCAGCATTTT.

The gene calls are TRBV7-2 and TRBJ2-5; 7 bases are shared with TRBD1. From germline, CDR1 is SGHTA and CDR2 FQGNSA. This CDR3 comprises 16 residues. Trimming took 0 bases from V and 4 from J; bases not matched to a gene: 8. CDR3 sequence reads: CASSLAGTANGETQYF. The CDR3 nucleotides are TGTGCCAGCAGCTTAGCGGGGACAGCAAATGGAGAGACCCAGTACTTC.

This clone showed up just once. The CDR3 here is CSVEGTGGRGGELFF. In DNA, the CDR3 is TGCAGCGTTGAAGGCACAGGGGGCCGGGGCGGGGAGCTGTTTTTT. J is TRBJ2-2 and V is TRBV29-1, with 9 bases fitting TRBD1. Germline trimming cut 1 base from V and 7 bases from J; bases unmatched to any gene: 7. The CDR3 runs 15 residues. Germline V gives CDR1 SQVTM, CDR2 ANQGSEA.

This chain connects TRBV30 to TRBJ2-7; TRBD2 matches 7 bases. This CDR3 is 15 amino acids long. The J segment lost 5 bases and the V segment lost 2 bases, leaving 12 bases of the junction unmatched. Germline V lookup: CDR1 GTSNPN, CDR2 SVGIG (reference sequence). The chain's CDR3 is CAWSFGREGFDEQYF. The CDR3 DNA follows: TGTGCCTGGAGTTTCGGCAGGGAGGGTTTCGACGAGCAGTACTTC.

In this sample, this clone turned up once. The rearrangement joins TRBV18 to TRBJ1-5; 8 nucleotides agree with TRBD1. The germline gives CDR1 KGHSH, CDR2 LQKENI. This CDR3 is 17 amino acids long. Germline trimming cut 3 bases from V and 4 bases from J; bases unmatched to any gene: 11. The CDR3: CASSPVAGGGRNQPQHF. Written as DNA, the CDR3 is TGTGCCAGCTCACCGGTTGCAGGGGGCGGTCGTAATCAGCCCCAGCATTTT.

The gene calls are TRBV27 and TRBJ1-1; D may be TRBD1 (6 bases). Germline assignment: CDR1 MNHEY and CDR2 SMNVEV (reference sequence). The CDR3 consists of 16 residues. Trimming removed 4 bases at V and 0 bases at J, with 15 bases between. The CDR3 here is CASSSRGGALNTEAFF. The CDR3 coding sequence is TGTGCCAGCAGTTCTCGGGGGGGGGCTCTGAACACTGAAGCTTTCTTT.

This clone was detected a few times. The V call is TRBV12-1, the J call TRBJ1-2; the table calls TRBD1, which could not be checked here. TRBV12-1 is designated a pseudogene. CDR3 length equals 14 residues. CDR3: CASSCARVRYGYTF. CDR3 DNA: TGTGCCAGCAGCTGCGCCAGGGTCCGTTATGGCTACACCTTC.

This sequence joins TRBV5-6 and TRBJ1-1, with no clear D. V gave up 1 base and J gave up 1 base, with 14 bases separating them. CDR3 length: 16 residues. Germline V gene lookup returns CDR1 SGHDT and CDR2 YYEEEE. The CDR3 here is CASSLTGAPGNTEAFF. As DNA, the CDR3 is TGTGCCAGCAGCTTGACGGGAGCGCCTGGGAACACTGAAGCTTTCTTT.

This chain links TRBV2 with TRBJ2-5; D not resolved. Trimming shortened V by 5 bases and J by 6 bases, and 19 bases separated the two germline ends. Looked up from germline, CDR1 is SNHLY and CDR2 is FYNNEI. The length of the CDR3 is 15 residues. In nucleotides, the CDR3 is TGTGCCAGCAGTTTAGAACTACCCCGTTTGAAGACCCAGTACTTC. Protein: CASSLELPRLKTQYF.

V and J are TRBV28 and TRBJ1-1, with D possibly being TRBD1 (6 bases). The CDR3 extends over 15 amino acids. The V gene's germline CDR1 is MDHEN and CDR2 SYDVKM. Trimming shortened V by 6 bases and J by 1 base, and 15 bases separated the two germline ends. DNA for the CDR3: TGTGCCAGCAGCAGGGGTCGGATCCGGAACACTGAAGCTTTCTTT. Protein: CASSRGRIRNTEAFF.

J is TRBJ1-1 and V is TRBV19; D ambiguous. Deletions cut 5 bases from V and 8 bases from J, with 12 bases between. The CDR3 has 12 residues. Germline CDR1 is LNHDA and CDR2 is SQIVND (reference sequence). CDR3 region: CASSLGSREAFF. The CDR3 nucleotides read TGTGCCAGTAGTCTTGGGAGTAGGGAAGCTTTCTTT. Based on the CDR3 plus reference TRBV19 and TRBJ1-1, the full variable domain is DGGITQSPKYLFRKEGQNVTLSCEQNLNHDAMYWYRQDPGQGLRLIYYSQIVNDFQKGDIAEGYSVSREKKESFPLTVTSAQKNPTAFYLCASSLGSREAFFGQGTRLTVV.

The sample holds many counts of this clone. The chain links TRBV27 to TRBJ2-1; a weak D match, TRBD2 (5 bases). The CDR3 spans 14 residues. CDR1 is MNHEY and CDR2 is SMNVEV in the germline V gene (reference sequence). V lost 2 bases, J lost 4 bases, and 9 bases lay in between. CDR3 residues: CASSLGGGYNEQFF. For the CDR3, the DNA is TGTGCCAGCAGTTTAGGCGGAGGATACAATGAGCAGTTCTTC.

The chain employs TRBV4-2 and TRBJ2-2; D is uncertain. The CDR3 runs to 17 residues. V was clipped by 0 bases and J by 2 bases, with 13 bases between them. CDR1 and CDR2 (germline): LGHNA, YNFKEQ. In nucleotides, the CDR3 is TGTGCCAGCAGCCAAGATAGCCAATATTCCAACACCGGGGAGCTGTTTTTT. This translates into CASSQDSQYSNTGELFF.

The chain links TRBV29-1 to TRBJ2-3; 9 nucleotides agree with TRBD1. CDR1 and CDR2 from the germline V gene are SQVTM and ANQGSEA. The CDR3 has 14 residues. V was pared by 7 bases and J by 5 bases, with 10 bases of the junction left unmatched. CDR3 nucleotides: TGCAGCGCGCTACAGGGGGCGGTTGAAGATACGCAGTATTTT. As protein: CSALQGAVEDTQYF.

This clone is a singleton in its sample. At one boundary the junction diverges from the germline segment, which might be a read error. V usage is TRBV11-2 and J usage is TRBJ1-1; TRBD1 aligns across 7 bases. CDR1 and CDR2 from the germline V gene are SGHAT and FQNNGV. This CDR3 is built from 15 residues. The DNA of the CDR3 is TGTGCCAGCAGCCTAGACGAGGGGGCGAACACTGAAGCTTTCTTT. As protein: CASSLDEGANTEAFF.

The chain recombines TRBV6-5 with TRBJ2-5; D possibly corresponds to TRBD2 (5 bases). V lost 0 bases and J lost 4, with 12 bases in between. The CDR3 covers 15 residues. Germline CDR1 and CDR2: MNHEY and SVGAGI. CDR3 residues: CASSYSTGLLETQYF. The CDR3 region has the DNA TGTGCCAGCAGTTACTCAACGGGATTGTTAGAGACCCAGTACTTC.

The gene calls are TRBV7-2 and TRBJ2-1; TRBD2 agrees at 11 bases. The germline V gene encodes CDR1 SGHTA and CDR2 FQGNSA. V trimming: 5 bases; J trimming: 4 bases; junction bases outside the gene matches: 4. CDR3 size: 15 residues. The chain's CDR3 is CASSLTSGRYNEQFF. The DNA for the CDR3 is TGTGCCAGCAGCCTTACTAGCGGGAGATACAATGAGCAGTTCTTC.

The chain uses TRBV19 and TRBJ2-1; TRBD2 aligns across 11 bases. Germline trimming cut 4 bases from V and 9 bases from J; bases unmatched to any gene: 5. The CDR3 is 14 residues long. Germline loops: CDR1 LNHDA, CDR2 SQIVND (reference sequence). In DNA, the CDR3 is TGTGCCAGTAGTAATAGCGGGAGGGCCGGTGAGCAGTTCTTC. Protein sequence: CASSNSGRAGEQFF.

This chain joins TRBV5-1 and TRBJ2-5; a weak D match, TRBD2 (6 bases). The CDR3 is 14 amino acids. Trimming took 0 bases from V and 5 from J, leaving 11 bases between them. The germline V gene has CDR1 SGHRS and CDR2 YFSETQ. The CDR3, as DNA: TGCGCCAGCAGCTTGGAGTGGGGGGAGGAGACCCAGTACTTC. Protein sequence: CASSLEWGEETQYF.

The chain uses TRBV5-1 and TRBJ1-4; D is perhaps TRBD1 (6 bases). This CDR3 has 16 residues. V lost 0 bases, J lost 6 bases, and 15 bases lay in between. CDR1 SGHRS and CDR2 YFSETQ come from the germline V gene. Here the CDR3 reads CASSLVGSPGDEKLFF. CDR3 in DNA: TGCGCCAGCAGCTTGGTAGGCAGCCCAGGGGATGAAAAACTGTTTTTT.

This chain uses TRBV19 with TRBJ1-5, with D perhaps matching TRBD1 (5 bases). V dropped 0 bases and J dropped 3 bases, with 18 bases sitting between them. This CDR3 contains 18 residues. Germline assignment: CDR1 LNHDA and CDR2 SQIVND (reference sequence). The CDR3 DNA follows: TGTGCCAGTAGTATAGATTCCCGGGGACTGGCAACCAATCAGCCCCAGCATTTT. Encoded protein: CASSIDSRGLATNQPQHF.

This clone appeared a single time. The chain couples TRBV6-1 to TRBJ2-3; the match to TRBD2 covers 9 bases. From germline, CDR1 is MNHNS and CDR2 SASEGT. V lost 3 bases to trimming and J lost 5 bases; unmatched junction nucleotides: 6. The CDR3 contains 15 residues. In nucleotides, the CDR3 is TGTGCCAGCAGTGACGAACTAGCGGGTTTAGATACGCAGTATTTT. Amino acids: CASSDELAGLDTQYF.

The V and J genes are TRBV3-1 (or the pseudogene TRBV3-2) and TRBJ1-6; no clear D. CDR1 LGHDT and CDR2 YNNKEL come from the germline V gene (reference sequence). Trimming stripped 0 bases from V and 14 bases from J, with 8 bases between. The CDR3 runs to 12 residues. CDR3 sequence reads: CASSQDFVTLHF. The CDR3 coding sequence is TGTGCCAGCAGCCAAGACTTCGTAACCCTCCACTTT.